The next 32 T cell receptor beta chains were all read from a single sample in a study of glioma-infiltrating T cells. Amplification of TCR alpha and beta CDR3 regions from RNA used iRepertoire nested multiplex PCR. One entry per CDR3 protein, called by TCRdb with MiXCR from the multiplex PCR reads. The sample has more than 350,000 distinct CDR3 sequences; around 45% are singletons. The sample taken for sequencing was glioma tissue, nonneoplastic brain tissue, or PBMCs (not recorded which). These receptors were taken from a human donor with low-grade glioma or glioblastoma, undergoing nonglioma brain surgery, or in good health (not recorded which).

CDR3 protein: CASSLEYFAGELFF. CDR3 bases: TGTGCCAGCAGCTTGGAATACTTCGCCGGGGAGCTGTTTTTT. The chain has TRBV7-9 and TRBJ2-2; D ambiguous. Germline loops: CDR1 SEHNR, CDR2 FQNEAQ (reference sequence). This CDR3 has 14 residues. Trimming cost V 3 bases and J 6 bases, with 11 bases left between them.

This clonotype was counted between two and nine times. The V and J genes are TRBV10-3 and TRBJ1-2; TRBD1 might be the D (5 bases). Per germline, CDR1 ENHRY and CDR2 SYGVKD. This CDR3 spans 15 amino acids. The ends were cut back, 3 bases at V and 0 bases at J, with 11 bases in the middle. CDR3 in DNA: TGTGCCATCAGTGACAGGGTGGGGACTAACTATGGCTACACCTTC. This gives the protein CAISDRVGTNYGYTF.

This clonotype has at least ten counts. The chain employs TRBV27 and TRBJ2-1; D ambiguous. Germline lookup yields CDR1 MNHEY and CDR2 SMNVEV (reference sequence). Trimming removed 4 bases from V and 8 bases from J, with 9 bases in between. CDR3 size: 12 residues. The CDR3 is CASSSPRYEQFF. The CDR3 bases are TGTGCCAGCAGTTCCCCACGGTATGAGCAGTTCTTC.

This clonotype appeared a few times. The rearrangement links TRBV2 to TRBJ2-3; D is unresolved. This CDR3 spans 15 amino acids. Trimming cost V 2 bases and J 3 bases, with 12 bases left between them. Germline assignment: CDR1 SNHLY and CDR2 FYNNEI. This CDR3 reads CASSEIRAGTDTQYF. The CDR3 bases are TGTGCCAGCAGTGAAATTCGGGCTGGAACAGATACGCAGTATTTT.

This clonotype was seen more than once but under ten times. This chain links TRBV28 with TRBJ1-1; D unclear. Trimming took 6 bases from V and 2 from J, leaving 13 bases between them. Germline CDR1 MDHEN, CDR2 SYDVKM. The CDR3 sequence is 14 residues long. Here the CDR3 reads CASSPWALNTEAFF. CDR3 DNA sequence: TGTGCCAGCAGCCCCTGGGCACTCAACACTGAAGCTTTCTTT.

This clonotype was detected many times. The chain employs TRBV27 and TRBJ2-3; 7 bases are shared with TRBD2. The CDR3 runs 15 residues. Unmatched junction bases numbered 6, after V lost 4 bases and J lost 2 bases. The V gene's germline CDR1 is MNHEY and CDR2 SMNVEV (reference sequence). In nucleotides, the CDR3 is TGTGCCAGCAGTTCTCCCGGGACTAACACAGATACGCAGTATTTT. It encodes CASSSPGTNTDTQYF.

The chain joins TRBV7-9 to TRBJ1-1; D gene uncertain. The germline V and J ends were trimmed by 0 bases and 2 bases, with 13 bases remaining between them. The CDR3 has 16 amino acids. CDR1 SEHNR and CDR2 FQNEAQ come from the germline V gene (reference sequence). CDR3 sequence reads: CASSLADRTGNTEAFF. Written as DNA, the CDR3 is TGTGCCAGCAGCTTAGCTGATCGGACGGGTAACACTGAAGCTTTCTTT. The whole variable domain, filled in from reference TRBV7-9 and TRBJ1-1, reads DTGVSQNPRHKITKRGQNVTFRCDPISEHNRLYWYRQTLGQGPEFLTYFQNEAQLEKSRLLSDRFSAERPKGSFSTLEIQRTEQGDSAMYLCASSLADRTGNTEAFFGQGTRLTVV.

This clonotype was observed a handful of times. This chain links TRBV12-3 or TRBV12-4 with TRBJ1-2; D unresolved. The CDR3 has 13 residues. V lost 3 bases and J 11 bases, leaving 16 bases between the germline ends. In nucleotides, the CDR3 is TGTGCCAGCAGTTTTGGAACAGAAGGGCTTTACACCTTC. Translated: CASSFGTEGLYTF.

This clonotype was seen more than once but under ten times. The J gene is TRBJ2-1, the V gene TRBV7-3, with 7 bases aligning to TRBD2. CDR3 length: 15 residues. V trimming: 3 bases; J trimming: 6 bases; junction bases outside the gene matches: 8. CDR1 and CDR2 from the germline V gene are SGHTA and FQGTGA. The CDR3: CASSLGGSHPNEQFF. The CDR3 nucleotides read TGTGCCAGCAGCTTGGGCGGGAGTCACCCCAATGAGCAGTTCTTC. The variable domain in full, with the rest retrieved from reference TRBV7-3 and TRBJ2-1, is GAGVSQTPSNKVTEKGKYVELRCDPISGHTALYWYRQSLGQGPEFLIYFQGTGAADDSGLPNDRFFAVRPEGSVSTLKIQRTERGDSAVYLCASSLGGSHPNEQFFGPGTRLTVL.

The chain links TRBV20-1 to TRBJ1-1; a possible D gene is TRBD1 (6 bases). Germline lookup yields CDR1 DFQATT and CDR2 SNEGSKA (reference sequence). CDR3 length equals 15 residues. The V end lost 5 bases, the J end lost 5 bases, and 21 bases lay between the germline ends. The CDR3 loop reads CSAGGGEVGRTEAFF. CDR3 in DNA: TGCAGTGCTGGGGGGGGCGAGGTAGGTCGGACTGAAGCTTTCTTT.

The CDR3 DNA reads TGTGCCACCAGTGATTCGTCGACAGGGGGAGAGACCCAGTACTTC. Its translation is CATSDSSTGGETQYF. The V call is TRBV24-1, the J call TRBJ2-5; 9 bases are a match to TRBD1. This CDR3 has 15 residues. V shed 2 bases and J 4 bases; nucleotides not matched to a gene: 4. Looked up from germline, CDR1 is KGHDR and CDR2 is SFDVKD.

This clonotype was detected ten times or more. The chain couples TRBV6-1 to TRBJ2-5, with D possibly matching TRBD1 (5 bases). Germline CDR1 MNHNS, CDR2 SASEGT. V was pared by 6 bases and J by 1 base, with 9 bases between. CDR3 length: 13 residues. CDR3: CASSGQLQETQYF. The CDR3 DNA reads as TGTGCCAGCAGCGGACAACTCCAAGAGACCCAGTACTTC.

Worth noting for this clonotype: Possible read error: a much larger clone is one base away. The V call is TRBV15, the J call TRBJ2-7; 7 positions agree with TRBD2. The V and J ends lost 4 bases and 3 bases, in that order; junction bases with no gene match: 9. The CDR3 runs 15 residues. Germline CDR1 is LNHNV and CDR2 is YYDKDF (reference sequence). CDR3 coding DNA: TGTGCCACCAGCAAAGATAGCGGGCAGGTCTACGAGCAGTACTTC. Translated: CATSKDSGQVYEQYF.

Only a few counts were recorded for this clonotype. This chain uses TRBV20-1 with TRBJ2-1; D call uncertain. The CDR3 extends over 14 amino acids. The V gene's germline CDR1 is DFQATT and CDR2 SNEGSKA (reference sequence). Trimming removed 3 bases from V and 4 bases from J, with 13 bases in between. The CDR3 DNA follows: TGCAGTGCTAGGACTTCGGTAGGGTACAATGAGCAGTTCTTC. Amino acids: CSARTSVGYNEQFF.

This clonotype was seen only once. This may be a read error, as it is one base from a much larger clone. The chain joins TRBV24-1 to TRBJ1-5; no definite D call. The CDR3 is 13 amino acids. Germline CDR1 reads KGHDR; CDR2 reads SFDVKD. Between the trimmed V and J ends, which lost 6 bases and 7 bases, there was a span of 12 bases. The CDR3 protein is CATSKRPQQPQHF. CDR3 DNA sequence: TGTGCCACCAGTAAAAGACCGCAACAGCCCCAGCATTTT.

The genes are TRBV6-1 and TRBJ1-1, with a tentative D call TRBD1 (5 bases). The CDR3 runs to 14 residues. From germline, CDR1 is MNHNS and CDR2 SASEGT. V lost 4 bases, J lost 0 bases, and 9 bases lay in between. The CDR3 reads CASSGRGVNTEAFF. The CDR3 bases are TGTGCCAGCAGTGGTCGGGGGGTGAACACTGAAGCTTTCTTT.

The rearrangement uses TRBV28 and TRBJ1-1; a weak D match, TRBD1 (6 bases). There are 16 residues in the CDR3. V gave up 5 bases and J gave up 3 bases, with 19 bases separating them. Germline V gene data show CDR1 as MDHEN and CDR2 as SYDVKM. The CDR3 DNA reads TGTGCCAGCAGTCCCCCGTGGGGGGGCCTAGACACTGAAGCTTTCTTT. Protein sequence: CASSPPWGGLDTEAFF.

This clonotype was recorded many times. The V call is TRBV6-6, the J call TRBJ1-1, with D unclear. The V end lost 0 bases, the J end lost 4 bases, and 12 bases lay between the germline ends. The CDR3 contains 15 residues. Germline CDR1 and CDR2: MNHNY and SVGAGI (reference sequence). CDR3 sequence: CASSYSLSEGTEAFF. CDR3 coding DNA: TGTGCCAGCAGTTACTCTTTGTCGGAGGGCACTGAAGCTTTCTTT.

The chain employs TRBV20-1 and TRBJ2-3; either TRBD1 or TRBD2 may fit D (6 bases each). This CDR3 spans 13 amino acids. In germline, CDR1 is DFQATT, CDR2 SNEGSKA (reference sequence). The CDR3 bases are TGCAGAAGAGGAGGGACACAACGGAATACGCAGTATTTT. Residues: CRRGGTQRNTQYF.

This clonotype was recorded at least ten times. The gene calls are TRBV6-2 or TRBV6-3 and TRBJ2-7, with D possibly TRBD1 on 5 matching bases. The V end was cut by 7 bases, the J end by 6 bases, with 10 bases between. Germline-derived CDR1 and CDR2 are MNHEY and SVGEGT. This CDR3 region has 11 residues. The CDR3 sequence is CASTQGSEQYF. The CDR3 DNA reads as TGTGCCAGCACCCAGGGCTCCGAGCAGTACTTC.

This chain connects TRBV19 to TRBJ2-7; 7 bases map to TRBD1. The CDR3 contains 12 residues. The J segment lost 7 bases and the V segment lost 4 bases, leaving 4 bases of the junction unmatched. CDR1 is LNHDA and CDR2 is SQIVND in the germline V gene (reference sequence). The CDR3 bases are TGTGCCAGTAGTACCGGGACAGTTGAGCAGTACTTC. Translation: CASSTGTVEQYF.

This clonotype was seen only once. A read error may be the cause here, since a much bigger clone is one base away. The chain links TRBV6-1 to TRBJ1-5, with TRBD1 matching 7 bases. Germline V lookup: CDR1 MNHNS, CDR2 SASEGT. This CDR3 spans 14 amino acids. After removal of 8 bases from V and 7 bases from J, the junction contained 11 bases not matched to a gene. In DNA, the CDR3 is TGTGCCAGCGGCCTACAGGGGTTCGACCAGCCCCAGCATTTT. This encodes CASGLQGFDQPQHF.

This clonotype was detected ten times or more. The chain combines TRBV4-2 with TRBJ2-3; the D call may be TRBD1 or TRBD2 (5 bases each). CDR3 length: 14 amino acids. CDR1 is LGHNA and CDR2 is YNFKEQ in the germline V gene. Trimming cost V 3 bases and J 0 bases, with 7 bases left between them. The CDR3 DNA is TGTGCCAGCAGCCACTGGGGGAGCACAGATACGCAGTATTTT. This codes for CASSHWGSTDTQYF.

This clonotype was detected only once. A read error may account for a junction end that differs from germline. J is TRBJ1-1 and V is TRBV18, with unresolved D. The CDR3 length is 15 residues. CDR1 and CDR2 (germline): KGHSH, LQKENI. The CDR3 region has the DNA TGTGCCAGGTCACCGTCGACTGTGGGGAACACTGAAGCTTTCTTT. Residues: CARSPSTVGNTEAFF.

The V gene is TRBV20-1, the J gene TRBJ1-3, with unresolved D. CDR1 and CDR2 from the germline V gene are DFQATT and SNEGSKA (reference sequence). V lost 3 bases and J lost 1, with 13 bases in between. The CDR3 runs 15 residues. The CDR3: CSARDGTWSGNTIYF. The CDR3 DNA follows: TGCAGTGCTAGGGACGGCACTTGGTCTGGAAACACCATATATTTT.

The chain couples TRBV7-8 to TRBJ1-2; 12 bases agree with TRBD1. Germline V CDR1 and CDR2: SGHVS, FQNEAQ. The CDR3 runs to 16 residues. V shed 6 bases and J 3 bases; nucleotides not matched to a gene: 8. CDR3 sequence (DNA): TGTGCCAGCAGTTCGGGACAGGGGGCGCTTCACTATGGCTACACCTTC. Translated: CASSSGQGALHYGYTF.

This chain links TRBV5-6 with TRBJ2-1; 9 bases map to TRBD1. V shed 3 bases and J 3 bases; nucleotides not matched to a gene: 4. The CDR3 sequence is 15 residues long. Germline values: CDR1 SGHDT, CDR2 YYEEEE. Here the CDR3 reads CASSSPDRGYNEQFF. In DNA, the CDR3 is TGTGCCAGCAGCTCGCCGGACAGGGGCTACAATGAGCAGTTCTTC.

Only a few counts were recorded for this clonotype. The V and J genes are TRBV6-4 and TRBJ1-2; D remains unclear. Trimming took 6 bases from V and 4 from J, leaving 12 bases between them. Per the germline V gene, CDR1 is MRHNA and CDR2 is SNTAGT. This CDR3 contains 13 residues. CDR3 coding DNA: TGTGCCAGCAGAATCGTAAATAGCTATGGCTACACCTTC. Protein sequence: CASRIVNSYGYTF.

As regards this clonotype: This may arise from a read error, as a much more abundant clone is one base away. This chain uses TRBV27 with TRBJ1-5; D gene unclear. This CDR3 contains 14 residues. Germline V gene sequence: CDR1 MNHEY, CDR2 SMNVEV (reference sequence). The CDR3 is CASSSYMPLGPHHF. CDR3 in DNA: TGTGCCAGCAGTTCCTACATGCCCCTTGGGCCCCACCATTTT.

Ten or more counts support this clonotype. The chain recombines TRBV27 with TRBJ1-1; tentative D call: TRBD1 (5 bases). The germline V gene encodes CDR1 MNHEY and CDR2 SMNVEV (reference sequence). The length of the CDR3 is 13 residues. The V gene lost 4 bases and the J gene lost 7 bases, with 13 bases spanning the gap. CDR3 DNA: TGTGCCAGCAGTTCGGGGCATGGGTTTGAAGCTTTCTTT. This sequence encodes CASSSGHGFEAFF.

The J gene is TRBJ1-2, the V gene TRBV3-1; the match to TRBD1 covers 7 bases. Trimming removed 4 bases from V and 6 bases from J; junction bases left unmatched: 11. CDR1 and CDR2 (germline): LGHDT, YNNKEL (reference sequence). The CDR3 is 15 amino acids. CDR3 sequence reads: CASSRLSGGSHGYTF. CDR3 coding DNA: TGTGCCAGCAGCCGACTCTCAGGGGGGAGCCATGGCTACACCTTC.

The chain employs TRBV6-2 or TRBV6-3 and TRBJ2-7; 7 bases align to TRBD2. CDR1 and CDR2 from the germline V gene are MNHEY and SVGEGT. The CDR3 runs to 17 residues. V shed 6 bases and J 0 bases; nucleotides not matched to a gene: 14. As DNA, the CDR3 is TGTGCCAGCAGCAAGGCGGTCGGTCGCGGGAGCTCCTACGAGCAGTACTTC. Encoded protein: CASSKAVGRGSSYEQYF.